Detailed here is one TCR beta chain. Its antigen is as yet unknown. Primed by a sample-barcoded 5' primer and a J-beta primer mix, a second PCR proceeded for about 6 to 11 cycles. MiXCR, run by TCRdb on the 5' RACE reads, gives a single entry per CDR3 protein. The profile shows around 670,000 distinct CDR3 sequences, approximately 30% of them singletons. From germline, CDR1 is GTSNPN and CDR2 SVGIG (reference sequence). The CDR3 runs 13 residues. Trimming took 4 bases from V and 4 from J, leaving 13 bases between them. The data were taken from a study of blood T cells in healthy people across ages. The study's findings and limits: When set beside aged donors, long-lived donors presented more naive CD4+ cells and higher diversity. The recorded TCR beta diversity per million T cells decreased in a roughly linear manner with age.

The source of this sequence is an elderly woman in good health. The rearrangement joins TRBV30 to TRBJ1-2; D ambiguous. The sequencing input was blood. DNA of the CDR3: TGTGCCTGGACCATTAATAGAATCTATGGCTACACCTTC. Translated: CAWTINRIYGYTF.